This T cell receptor beta chain was recorded in a study of neurological immune-mediated disorders. General observations from the study: None of the CDR3 amino acid sequences found in expanded clones was shared across subjects. This suggests that the TCR-beta repertoires were private in all groups.

The method for making cDNA was 5'RACE, and it used 10-nucleotide random UMIs. One entry per CDR3 protein, called by TCRdb with MiXCR from the 5' RACE reads. The table lists about 53,000 distinct CDR3 sequences, 9% to 10% of them singletons. CDR1 and CDR2 (germline): SEHNR, FQNEAQ (reference sequence). The CDR3 totals 15 residues. V lost 2 bases, J lost 6 bases, and 16 bases lay in between. Worth noting for this clonotype: The antigen remains undetermined.

Regarding time point: longitudinal time-point 1 (baseline). Individuals who volunteered at a blood bank located in Maryland, USA, made up the group of healthy controls. The unsorted libraries were prepared from 2 million PBMCs (stored at -80 C). This sequence originates from a woman between 40 and 55 years old in good health. The specimen sequenced was PBMCs. The rearrangement joins TRBV7-9 to TRBJ1-2; D perhaps matches TRBD1 (5 bases). DNA for the CDR3: TGTGCCAGCAGCTTACGTTGGTCGGAGGGGAATGGCTACACCTTC. Translation: CASSLRWSEGNGYTF.